This record looks at one T cell receptor beta chain sequence and its context. Its antigen is currently not known. The record has no base qualities; no much larger clone is one base away. The immunoSEQ Assay was used to sequence TCRbeta CDR3 regions. After extraction, genomic DNA underwent amplification by bias-controlled multiplex PCR, followed by high-throughput sequencing. The published analysis was carried out like this. To quantify the absolute abundance of each unique TCRbeta CDR3 region, sequences were collapsed and filtered. T cell fraction was estimated by normalizing TCRbeta template counts to usable DNA, with usable DNA measured through amplification of reference genes found in all nucleated cells. Repertoire TCRs were annotated as SARS-CoV-2-specific when V gene, CDR3 amino acid sequence and J gene were exactly matched to a known reactive TCR set. MIRA supplied the reference SARS-CoV-2 TCR set, which was filtered for enrichment in COVID-19-positive ImmuneCODE repertoires so that public or cross-reactive TCRs were removed. Drawing on the MIRA antigens, annotated TCRs were analysed further at the level of specific ORF or position within ORF. Depth was the summed frequency of annotated unique rearrangements, while breadth was defined as annotated unique rearrangements over total unique productive rearrangements. Two-sided Wilcoxon rank-sum tests were used to compare TCR breadth between groups. TCRdb's version of the immuneACCESS table is confined to in-frame rearrangements and falls short of the full clone set. An unresolved V gene accounts for under half of the shortfall where checked; the remainder is of unknown origin. V and J calls and clone size follow that table, whereas D and trimming were derived from the DNA. This sample is represented by about 280,000 clones; over 75% of them were singletons. The ten largest clones capture more than 2.5% of the sample.

Interpreted using the paper, the treatment or condition label stands for: around 19 received Ad26.COV2.S at low or high dose, single or two shots; about 5 received placebo; per-sample allocation not given. Repertoires of vaccine and placebo recipients were sequenced from samples taken on day 63 after the first injection. In Cohort 1b, about two dozen adults aged 18-55 years were enrolled at a single site in Boston, USA, between 29 July and 7 August 2020. As a vaccine, Ad26.COV2.S was a replication-incompetent adenovirus type 26 vector that expressed a prefusion-stabilized SARS-CoV-2 spike protein derived from the original Wuhan strain. This sample stems from a study of Ad26.COV2.S vaccination and SARS-CoV-2 variants (dated by TCRdb to the early 2020s). With respect to the entire study: Vaccine-arm donors came from COV1001, a multicentre, randomized, double-blind, placebo-controlled phase I-IIa trial of Ad26.COV2.S in healthy adults. A total of about 30 samples were included in the TCR-sequenced set, comprising around 19 Ad26.COV2.S vaccine recipients, 5 placebo recipients and 8 SARS-CoV-2 convalescent individuals. Investigators remained blinded to trial group allocation during experiments and outcome assessment. Ad26.COV2.S was administered intramuscularly at a dose of 5x10^10 or 1x10^11 viral particles, either as one shot or as two shots given 56 days apart. Trial participants were randomized into five groups of five, in which low-dose or high-dose Ad26.COV2.S was given once or twice, or placebo was given on both occasions. TCRbeta repertoire sequencing was used to assess the specificity and breadth of SARS-CoV-2-reactive T cell receptors after Ad26.COV2.S vaccination. Broader findings and caveats from the paper: The study was not powered for comparison of responses between vaccine doses or regimens. The authors noted that total T cell responses may have been underestimated by the TCR breadth and depth analyses. Vaccine and placebo recipients had comparable non-spike TCR breadth, which fits with the vaccine containing only spike. Substantial breadth of spike-specific CD8+ and CD4+ T cell responses was reported after vaccination. Ad26.COV2.S recipients had higher spike-specific TCR breadth than placebo recipients (P = 0.0014).

The TCR comes from a person aged 18-65 years who received the Ad26.COV2.S COVID-19 vaccine or a placebo. The input for sequencing was peripheral blood, taken in a trial of Ad26.COV2.S vaccine versus placebo.

The DNA sequence is TGTGCCAGCAGCCCAATGAGTAGGGGGCGCGACTATGGCTACACCTTC. The translation is CASSPMSRGRDYGYTF. The V and J genes are TRBV5-5 and TRBJ1-2; the junction holds 7 bases that match TRBD1. The germline V gene (reference sequence) supplies CDR1 SGHKS and CDR2 YYEKEE. Reading from cysteine to phenylalanine, the CDR3 counts 16 amino acids. Only CDR3 DNA is held: 48 bases, read in frame from base 1. Ends trimmed: V by 4 bases, J by 3 bases; bases unmatched to a gene: 12.